The rows below give T cell receptor beta chains drawn from one sample of a study of OX40 agonist ivuxolimab in advanced cancers. Using immunoSEQ multiplex PCR, the repertoire was profiled, and TCRdb retains in-frame clones only, with some absent. The data hold about 71,000 clones, with more than 75% observed a single time. Specimen: CD4+ or CD8+ T cells sorted from blood, collected in a trial of the OX40 agonist ivuxolimab. The receptor source for this set is an adult with an advanced solid tumor such as melanoma, head and neck, liver or kidney cancer. CDR3s include the opening cysteine and the closing phenylalanine or tryptophan. The D gene is left open where the match is weak. The size field is filled for only some rows; it gives once, few, many or a size class.

j_call: TRBJ2-3; clone_size: -; v_call: TRBV4-2; d_call: -; cdr3_aa: CASSQVTDTQYF; cdr3_nt: TGTGCCAGCAGCCAAGTTACAGATACGCAGTATTTT
j_call: TRBJ2-5; clone_size: -; v_call: TRBV7-7; d_call: TRBD2; cdr3_aa: CASSLLAGSGTQYF; cdr3_nt: TGTGCTAGCAGCTTATTAGCGGGGTCAGGGACCCAGTACTTC
j_call: TRBJ2-5; clone_size: -; v_call: TRBV6-5; d_call: -; cdr3_aa: CASSYPYGTQETQYF; cdr3_nt: TGTGCCAGCAGTTATCCGTATGGGACCCAAGAGACCCAGTACTTC
j_call: TRBJ2-1; clone_size: -; v_call: TRBV6-1; d_call: TRBD1; cdr3_aa: CASRAGTGNNEQFF; cdr3_nt: TGTGCCAGCAGGGCCGGGACAGGGAACAATGAGCAGTTCTTC
j_call: TRBJ1-5; clone_size: -; v_call: TRBV6-1; d_call: -; cdr3_aa: CASSQQLHQPQHF; cdr3_nt: TGTGCCAGCAGCCAACAGCTACATCAGCCCCAGCATTTT
j_call: TRBJ1-1; clone_size: once; v_call: TRBV6-5; d_call: -; cdr3_aa: CASSYLVPGQAFF; cdr3_nt: TGTGCCAGCAGTTACCTCGTACCGGGACAAGCTTTCTTT
j_call: TRBJ2-6; clone_size: -; v_call: TRBV6-6; d_call: -; cdr3_aa: CASSYSAFSGANVLTF; cdr3_nt: TGTGCCAGCAGTTACTCTGCATTCTCTGGGGCCAACGTCCTGACTTTC
j_call: TRBJ1-2; clone_size: -; v_call: TRBV4-2; d_call: TRBD1; cdr3_aa: CASSLRDRNYGYTF; cdr3_nt: TGTGCCAGCAGCTTGAGGGACAGAAACTATGGCTACACCTTC
j_call: TRBJ1-3; clone_size: once; v_call: TRBV25-1; d_call: -; cdr3_aa: CASSGGLGNTIYF; cdr3_nt: TGTGCCAGCAGCGGGGGGCTCGGAAACACCATATATTTT
j_call: TRBJ1-1; clone_size: -; v_call: TRBV10-3; d_call: -; cdr3_aa: CAIRPTGQNTEAFF; cdr3_nt: TGTGCCATCAGACCTACAGGGCAGAACACTGAAGCTTTCTTT
j_call: TRBJ2-2; clone_size: -; v_call: TRBV19; d_call: TRBD2; cdr3_aa: CASSIVGLRAGGPTGELFF; cdr3_nt: TGTGCCAGTAGTATAGTCGGTTTGAGGGCGGGAGGGCCCACCGGGGAGCTGTTTTTT
j_call: TRBJ1-2; clone_size: -; v_call: TRBV2; d_call: -; cdr3_aa: CASSDHTIYGYTF; cdr3_nt: TGTGCCAGCAGTGACCACACAATCTATGGCTACACCTTC
j_call: TRBJ2-1; clone_size: -; v_call: TRBV7-2; d_call: -; cdr3_aa: CASSLGGGRREQFF; cdr3_nt: TGTGCCAGCAGCTTAGGGGGGGGCCGAAGGGAGCAGTTCTTC
j_call: TRBJ1-2; clone_size: -; v_call: TRBV28; d_call: -; cdr3_aa: CASSFTGGRGYTF; cdr3_nt: TGTGCCAGCAGTTTTACGGGCGGAAGGGGCTACACCTTC
j_call: TRBJ2-3; clone_size: -; v_call: TRBV11-2; d_call: -; cdr3_aa: CASSSGATDTQYF; cdr3_nt: TGTGCCAGCAGCTCGGGGGCCACAGATACGCAGTATTTT
j_call: TRBJ1-3; clone_size: once; v_call: TRBV5-1; d_call: -; cdr3_aa: CASSFDPGGGTIYF; cdr3_nt: TGCGCCAGCAGCTTCGACCCCGGCGGGGGCACCATATATTTT
j_call: TRBJ1-1; clone_size: few; v_call: TRBV6-1; d_call: -; cdr3_aa: CASRQHSNTEAFF; cdr3_nt: TGTGCCAGCCGGCAACACTCGAACACTGAAGCTTTCTTT
j_call: TRBJ2-5; clone_size: -; v_call: TRBV29-1; d_call: -; cdr3_aa: CSVGMWQETQYF; cdr3_nt: TGCAGCGTTGGAATGTGGCAAGAGACCCAGTACTTC
j_call: TRBJ2-7; clone_size: -; v_call: TRBV28; d_call: -; cdr3_aa: CASSLSLRGRAYEQYF; cdr3_nt: TGTGCCAGCAGTTTATCCTTGCGGGGGCGAGCCTACGAGCAGTACTTC
j_call: TRBJ2-7; clone_size: -; v_call: TRBV18; d_call: TRBD1; cdr3_aa: CASSPTGTEYEQYF; cdr3_nt: TGTGCCAGCTCACCAACCGGGACAGAATACGAGCAGTACTTC
j_call: TRBJ2-7; clone_size: -; v_call: TRBV11-2; d_call: -; cdr3_aa: CASSLGTASYEQYF; cdr3_nt: TGTGCCAGCAGCTTAGGGACAGCATCCTACGAGCAGTACTTC
j_call: TRBJ2-5; clone_size: -; v_call: TRBV28; d_call: TRBD2; cdr3_aa: CASTLAGLQETQYF; cdr3_nt: TGTGCCAGCACACTAGCGGGGCTACAAGAGACCCAGTACTTC